This T cell receptor (beta chain) was found in a study of response to subunit inactivated influenza vaccine. V lost 4 bases, J lost 0 bases, and 7 bases lay in between. There are 13 residues in the CDR3. Germline V lookup: CDR1 SQVTM, CDR2 ANQGSEA. TCRdb reprocessed the RT-PCR reads with MiXCR, giving one entry per CDR3 protein. Among hundreds of thousands of distinct CDR3 sequences listed, 12% were seen once. There are many counts of this clonotype. Antigen: not known. The study, taken as a whole, reports: Authors proposed each seasonal influenza vaccination draws in few new T cells.

Material: non-naive T cells sorted from PBMCs, obtained less than 15 days before vaccination. This TCR came from a man in his fifties who received an inactivated influenza vaccine. The chain has TRBV29-1 and TRBJ1-3, with D maybe TRBD1 (5 bases). The CDR3 sequence: CSVGQGSGNTIYF. In nucleotides, the CDR3 is TGCAGCGTTGGTCAGGGCTCTGGAAACACCATATATTTT.